Each of the 27 T cell receptor beta chains below was sequenced from the same sample in a study of beta chain features in type 1 diabetes. Study conclusions and caveats: Among patients with Type 1 diabetes, TCRB CDR3s were moderately but significantly shorter in every one of the four CD4+ subsets.

Their cognate antigens are unknown. The whole isolated RNA underwent reverse transcription, so sequencing captured expressed TCRB transcripts. Produced via immunoSEQ multiplex PCR; TCRdb's table is partial and in-frame only. The data contain approximately 360,000 clones, approximately 12% of them singletons. Source material: naive CD4+ T cells from blood. These receptors were collected from a woman between 18 and 30 years old with type 1 diabetes.

This clone showed up just a few times. This chain joins TRBV30 and TRBJ1-1; D gene unclear. Germline V lookup: CDR1 GTSNPN, CDR2 SVGIG (reference sequence). Trimming removed 1 base from V and 7 bases from J, with 10 bases in between. This CDR3 spans 12 amino acids. The CDR3: CAWSATVSEAFF. The DNA of the CDR3 is TGTGCCTGGAGTGCTACAGTTAGTGAAGCTTTCTTT.

This rearrangement joins TRBV30 to TRBJ1-1, with no clear D. The CDR3 has 13 amino acids. V lost 3 bases and J lost 1, with 9 bases in between. From germline, CDR1 is GTSNPN and CDR2 SVGIG (reference sequence). The CDR3 sequence is CAWRSWANTEAFF. The CDR3 DNA reads TGTGCCTGGAGAAGTTGGGCGAACACTGAAGCTTTCTTT.

This clone showed up just a few times. The genes are TRBV28 and TRBJ2-7; possible D gene TRBD2, 7 bases. The CDR3 runs 12 residues. Germline CDR1 reads MDHEN; CDR2 reads SYDVKM. With 9 bases removed from V and 4 bases from J, the gap between germline ends came to 13 bases. The CDR3 nucleotides are TGTGCCAGTGCGGGGGCTCTATACGAGCAGTACTTC. As protein: CASAGALYEQYF.

V gene TRBV30 combines with J gene TRBJ1-3, with TRBD1 as a possible D gene (6 bases). There are 13 residues in the CDR3. Germline CDR1 and CDR2: GTSNPN and SVGIG (reference sequence). V was pared by 5 bases and J by 0 bases, with 8 bases between. The CDR3: CAWRTASGNTIYF. CDR3 in DNA: TGTGCCTGGCGGACAGCCTCTGGAAACACCATATATTTT.

This clone turned up a few times. The rearrangement joins TRBV14 to TRBJ2-7; the match to TRBD1 covers 8 bases. CDR3 length: 15 amino acids. CDR1 is SGHDN and CDR2 is FVKESK in the germline V gene. Trimming at V came to 5 bases and at J to 4 bases, leaving 10 bases not matched to a gene. CDR3 DNA sequence: TGTGCCAGCAGCGTACGCCGGGACAGGCCTTACGAGCAGTACTTC. Encoded protein: CASSVRRDRPYEQYF.

The chain is built from TRBV27 and TRBJ2-3; 7 nucleotides line up with TRBD1. CDR1 is MNHEY, CDR2 SMNVEV, per germline (reference sequence). The V segment lost 8 bases and the J segment 0 bases; nucleotides outside the gene matches: 5. The CDR3 covers 14 residues. For the CDR3, the DNA is TGTGCCAGCCGTGGGACAGCTAGCACAGATACGCAGTATTTT. Translated: CASRGTASTDTQYF.

J is TRBJ2-5 and V is TRBV6-6; TRBD1 aligns across 9 bases. The V and J ends lost 8 bases and 4 bases, in that order; junction bases with no gene match: 8. Germline-derived CDR1 and CDR2 are MNHNY and SVGAGI (reference sequence). The CDR3 is made up of 14 amino acids. The CDR3 DNA reads TGTGCCAGCTACTATTCGGACAGGGGAGAGACCCAGTACTTC. Its translation is CASYYSDRGETQYF.

This clone was counted between two and nine times. The chain has TRBV7-9 and TRBJ2-3; 10 bases fit TRBD2. The CDR3 is 14 amino acids. With 3 bases clipped from V and 3 bases from J, the junction kept 0 bases outside the gene matches. Germline V lookup: CDR1 SEHNR, CDR2 FQNEAQ (reference sequence). The CDR3 reads CASSFSGRTDTQYF. CDR3 DNA sequence: TGTGCCAGCAGCTTTAGCGGGAGGACAGATACGCAGTATTTT.

The chain uses TRBV15 and TRBJ1-1; a possible D gene is TRBD1 (6 bases). CDR3 length: 15 amino acids. V shed 4 bases and J shed 0 bases, with 12 bases lying between them. Germline CDR1 reads LNHNV; CDR2 reads YYDKDF (reference sequence). The CDR3 loop is CATSTQDSLNTEAFF. Here the CDR3 DNA reads TGTGCCACCAGCACCCAGGACAGTCTGAACACTGAAGCTTTCTTT.

The chain has TRBV9 and TRBJ2-5; 8 bases line up with TRBD1. Germline assignment: CDR1 SGDLS and CDR2 YYNGEE. Trimming took 0 bases from V and 5 from J; bases not matched to a gene: 3. The CDR3 is made up of 14 amino acids. The DNA for the CDR3 is TGTGCCAGCAGCGTAGACAGGGGGGAGGAGACCCAGTACTTC. This gives the protein CASSVDRGEETQYF. The entire variable domain, with the rest obtained from reference TRBV9 and TRBJ2-5, is as follows: DSGVTQTPKHLITATGQRVTLRCSPRSGDLSVYWYQQSLDQGLQFLIQYYNGEERAKGNILERFSAQQFPDLHSELNLSSLELGDSALYFCASSVDRGEETQYFGPGTRLLVL.

This clone was picked up a small number of times. The chain is built from TRBV18 and TRBJ1-5; D call uncertain. The V and J ends lost 3 bases and 7 bases respectively, with 13 bases between them. Germline V gene data show CDR1 as KGHSH and CDR2 as LQKENI. This CDR3 is 14 amino acids long. Written as DNA, the CDR3 is TGTGCCAGCTCACCGGGGAGGGTTAACCAGCCCCAGCATTTT. As protein: CASSPGRVNQPQHF. The entire variable domain, with the rest obtained from reference TRBV18 and TRBJ1-5, is as follows: NAGVMQNPRHLVRRRGQEARLRCSPMKGHSHVYWYRQLPEEGLKFMVYLQKENIIDESGMPKERFSAEFPKEGPSILRIQQVVRGDSAAYFCASSPGRVNQPQHFGDGTRLSIL.

This clone has a handful of counts. The same CDR3 is also encoded by other DNA sequences in this sample. The V and J genes are TRBV5-4 and TRBJ2-3; the D is unclear. Germline V gives CDR1 SGHNT, CDR2 YYREEE (reference sequence). The CDR3 length is 12 residues. Trimming pared 2 bases from V and 3 bases from J, leaving 4 bases between. The CDR3 DNA follows: TGTGCCAGCAGCTTTAGTACAGATACGCAGTATTTT. It translates to CASSFSTDTQYF.

The sample holds a few counts of this clone. This chain connects TRBV10-3 to TRBJ2-5, with D hard to call. Between the trimmed V and J ends, which lost 0 bases and 2 bases, there was a span of 7 bases. The CDR3 totals 14 residues. In germline, CDR1 is ENHRY, CDR2 SYGVKD. CDR3 protein: CAISESNRQETQYF. Here the CDR3 DNA reads TGTGCCATCAGTGAGTCTAACAGACAAGAGACCCAGTACTTC.

This clone was detected only a few times. V gene TRBV4-2 combines with J gene TRBJ2-2; D might be TRBD1 (5 bases). CDR1 is LGHNA and CDR2 is YNFKEQ in the germline V gene. The CDR3 sequence is 15 residues long. Trimming took 1 base from V and 8 from J, leaving 14 bases between them. In DNA, the CDR3 is TGTGCCAGCAGCCAAGGGACAAATGAACCGGGGGAGCTGTTTTTT. As protein: CASSQGTNEPGELFF.

The rearrangement uses TRBV5-1 and TRBJ2-1, with 11 positions matching TRBD2. The germline gives CDR1 SGHRS, CDR2 YFSETQ. The V and J ends lost 3 bases and 10 bases, in that order; junction bases with no gene match: 9. The CDR3 length is 15 residues. CDR3: CASSSTSGGSLEQFF. The CDR3 coding sequence is TGCGCCAGCAGCTCTACTAGCGGGGGAAGCTTGGAGCAGTTCTTC.

This clone was counted a few times. The chain links TRBV10-3 to TRBJ2-7; the match to TRBD2 covers 10 bases. Germline V gives CDR1 ENHRY, CDR2 SYGVKD. J gave up 2 bases and V 10 bases, and 5 bases lay outside the gene matches. The CDR3 is 13 amino acids. CDR3 loop: CATKREGTYEQYF. The CDR3, as DNA: TGTGCCACAAAGCGGGAGGGGACCTACGAGCAGTACTTC.

This clone was detected a few times. V gene TRBV2 combines with J gene TRBJ1-1, with TRBD1 as a possible D gene (6 bases). This CDR3 has 12 amino acids. Germline V CDR1 and CDR2: SNHLY, FYNNEI. The V and J ends lost 8 bases and 3 bases respectively, with 10 bases between them. The CDR3 nucleotides are TGTGCCAGCTCAGGGGAATACACTGAAGCTTTCTTT. This sequence encodes CASSGEYTEAFF.

The chain uses TRBV15 and TRBJ1-1; 7 nucleotides line up with TRBD1. V trimming: 4 bases; J trimming: 5 bases; junction bases outside the gene matches: 7. CDR3 size: 14 residues. Germline-derived CDR1 and CDR2 are LNHNV and YYDKDF (reference sequence). The CDR3 DNA reads TGTGCCACCAGCACGGATTCAGGGGGGACTGAAGCTTTCTTT. It is translated as CATSTDSGGTEAFF.

The rearrangement joins TRBV11-3 to TRBJ2-7; maybe TRBD1 (7 bases). The CDR3 sequence is 14 residues long. CDR1 is SGHNT, CDR2 YENEEA, per germline. Trimming took off 5 bases at V and 2 bases at J, with 13 bases between the two ends. The CDR3 loop reads CASSRGGTAYEQYF. The CDR3 DNA reads TGTGCCAGCAGCAGGGGCGGGACAGCCTACGAGCAGTACTTC.

This clone was counted a few times. The J gene is TRBJ2-5, the V gene TRBV28, with 9 bases that match TRBD1. This CDR3 spans 16 amino acids. Trimming took 5 bases from V and 3 from J; bases not matched to a gene: 10. CDR1 is MDHEN and CDR2 is SYDVKM in the germline V gene. This CDR3 is CASSGWDRAEKETQYF. DNA for the CDR3: TGTGCCAGCAGTGGCTGGGACAGGGCGGAAAAAGAGACCCAGTACTTC.

The sample holds a few counts of this clone. The chain recombines TRBV4-3 with TRBJ2-1; 8 bases align to TRBD2. V shed 1 base, J shed 7 bases, and the junction held 12 bases outside the gene matches. Germline assignment: CDR1 LGHNA and CDR2 YSLEER. CDR3 length equals 17 residues. The DNA for the CDR3 is TGCGCCAGCAGCCAAGGTGGAGCGGGAGCTTCAGTAAATGAGCAGTTCTTC. Encoded protein: CASSQGGAGASVNEQFF.

The genes are TRBV19 and TRBJ1-5, with D tentatively TRBD1 (6 bases). This CDR3 spans 14 amino acids. V lost 10 bases and J lost 3, with 16 bases in between. The germline CDR1 and CDR2 sequences are LNHDA and SQIVND (reference sequence). CDR3 region: CAKRGTKANQPQHF. The CDR3 DNA reads TGTGCCAAGAGAGGGACAAAGGCCAATCAGCCCCAGCATTTT.

This clone was seen only a few times. The same CDR3 can be traced to other DNA sequences in this sample. This chain uses TRBV19 with TRBJ1-1, with D perhaps TRBD1 (5 bases). Germline V gene sequence: CDR1 LNHDA, CDR2 SQIVND (reference sequence). Trimming removed 3 bases from V and 1 base from J, with 6 bases in between. The CDR3 has 13 amino acids. CDR3 amino acids: CASSIDRNTEAFF. The CDR3 region has the DNA TGTGCCAGTAGTATCGACAGGAACACTGAAGCTTTCTTT.

V and J are TRBV11-2 and TRBJ1-1, with a possible D match to TRBD1 (6 bases). Germline V gene lookup returns CDR1 SGHAT and CDR2 FQNNGV. Trimming shortened V by 3 bases and J by 5 bases, and 10 bases separated the two germline ends. CDR3 length: 13 amino acids. The CDR3 bases are TGTGCCAGCAGCTTTACAGGGCTTACTGAAGCTTTCTTT. It specifies CASSFTGLTEAFF. The entire variable domain, with the rest obtained from reference TRBV11-2 and TRBJ1-1, is as follows: EAGVAQSPRYKIIEKRQSVAFWCNPISGHATLYWYQQILGQGPKLLIQFQNNGVVDDSQLPKDRFSAERLKGVDSTLKIQPAKLEDSAVYLCASSFTGLTEAFFGQGTRLTVV.

There are a few counts of this clone. The chain is built from TRBV30 and TRBJ2-1; no reliable D call. Looked up from germline, CDR1 is GTSNPN and CDR2 is SVGIG (reference sequence). Trimming pared 5 bases from V and 0 bases from J, leaving 8 bases between. CDR3 length equals 13 residues. The CDR3 bases are TGTGCCTGGGCGCTAGGCTCCTACAATGAGCAGTTCTTC. Residues: CAWALGSYNEQFF.

The chain combines TRBV2 with TRBJ2-1; 10 bases align to TRBD1. Germline CDR1 SNHLY, CDR2 FYNNEI. The trim removed 6 bases at V and 8 bases at J, leaving 10 bases unmatched. This CDR3 region has 15 residues. The CDR3 reads CASREGQGLNYEQFF. CDR3 DNA sequence: TGTGCCAGCAGGGAGGGACAGGGGTTGAACTATGAGCAGTTCTTC. The variable domain in full, completed from reference TRBV2 and TRBJ2-1, reads EPEVTQTPSHQVTQMGQEVILRCVPISNHLYFYWYRQILGQKVEFLVSFYNNEISEKSEIFDDQFSVERPDGSNFTLKIRSTKLEDSAMYFCASREGQGLNYEQFFGPGTRLTVL.

For this clone: A junction end diverges from the germline sequence, so it may reflect a read error. This chain links TRBV7-2 with TRBJ1-2; TRBD1 matches 7 bases. The V gene's germline CDR1 is SGHTA and CDR2 FQGNSA. There are 14 residues in the CDR3. The CDR3 here is CASTLKGGAGGYTF. CDR3 DNA sequence: TGTGCCAGCACCTTAAAAGGGGGCGCTGGAGGCTACACCTTC.